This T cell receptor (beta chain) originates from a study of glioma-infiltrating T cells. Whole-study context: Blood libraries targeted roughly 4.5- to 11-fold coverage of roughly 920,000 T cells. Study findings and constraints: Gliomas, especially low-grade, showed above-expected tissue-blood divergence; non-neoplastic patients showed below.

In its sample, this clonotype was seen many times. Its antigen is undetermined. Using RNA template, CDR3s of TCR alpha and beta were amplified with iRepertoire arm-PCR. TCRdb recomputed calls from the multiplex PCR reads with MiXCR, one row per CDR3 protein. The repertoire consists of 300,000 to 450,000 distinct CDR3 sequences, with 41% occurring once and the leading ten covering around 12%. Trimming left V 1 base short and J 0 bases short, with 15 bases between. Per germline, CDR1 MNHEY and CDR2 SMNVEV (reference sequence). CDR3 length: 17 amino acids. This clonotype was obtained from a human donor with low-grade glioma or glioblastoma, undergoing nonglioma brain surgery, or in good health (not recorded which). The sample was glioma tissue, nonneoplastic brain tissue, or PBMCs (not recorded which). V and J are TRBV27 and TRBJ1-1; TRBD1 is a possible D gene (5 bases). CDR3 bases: TGTGCCAGCAGTTTATTGGGCTTCGGGGGGTTGAACACTGAAGCTTTCTTT. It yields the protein CASSLLGFGGLNTEAFF.